Listed below are T cell receptor beta chains from one sample, sequenced in a study of blood T cells in healthy people across ages. MiXCR, run by TCRdb on the 5' RACE reads, gives a single entry per CDR3 protein. The data show around 780,000 distinct CDR3 sequences, approximately 60% seen once. The specimen was blood. The receptor set was obtained from a middle-aged man in good health. Both conserved end residues are trimmed from each CDR3. The order of the fields is V gene, CDR3 length, CDR3 protein.

TRBV13	16	ASSLVGPAGARGDTQY
TRBV20-1	11	SARDTGWGTQY
TRBV29-1	12	SVRDRGGIETQY
TRBV4-2	15	ASSQEPGLLLHNEQF
TRBV5-1	13	ASSLEAGADGTQY
TRBV10-3	9	AISEWREQY
TRBV7-9	11	ASSLTWTDEAF
TRBV6-6	9	ASSVGAPQH
TRBV7-9	13	ASSFIERDRGGYT
TRBV12-3/TRBV12-4	14	ASSLPPWAANYGYT
TRBV20-1	11	SASSGTIYEQY
TRBV5-1	13	ASRGGGDSYNEQF
TRBV6-2/TRBV6-3	13	ASSYDGYSNQPQH
TRBV7-2	11	ASSVIERYEQY
TRBV10-3	12	AISDRDPGSGYT
TRBV19	11	ATKVAGANVLT
TRBV7-2	13	ASSSVAGVTDTQY
TRBV5-1	13	ASVLTSGGSETQY
TRBV6-5	15	ASSYSMGVGGNTEAF
TRBV6-5	11	ASSGRVYNEQF
TRBV5-1	10	TSSELRDTQY
TRBV25-1	12	ASSEREGLGEQY
TRBV25-1	11	ASSGGQRYGYT
TRBV27	12	ASRPSGGPNEQF
TRBV12-3/TRBV12-4	12	ASSLHRDGYGHT
TRBV29-1	11	SAAPGMNTEAF
TRBV6-5	15	ASSYSDSGYLGETQY
TRBV5-1	11	ASSLDAAYEQY
TRBV30	10	AWSSTRDEAF
TRBV20-1	12	SAYDRINQETQY
TRBV20-1	13	SATLSPSGRDEQY
TRBV27	14	ASSLLPDRVNTEAF
TRBV7-2	12	ASSSCPGPYEQY
TRBV5-1	13	ASRESGYQKETQY
TRBV6-2/TRBV6-3	14	ASSSMPDRGFFEQY
TRBV20-1	10	SAPTGGGGYT
TRBV28	13	ASSLPQTASYEQY
TRBV5-1	13	ASSGTSGGKNEQY
TRBV10-2	13	AGSDPGTVSNEQY
TRBV29-1	12	SVDKGQGINEQY
TRBV13	14	ASSLGWGQGQETQY